The clone carrying this TCR beta chain was seen only a few times. The V end was cut by 5 bases, the J end by 6 bases, with 13 bases between. The CDR3 has 13 amino acids. Germline values: CDR1 SEHNR, CDR2 FQNEAQ (reference sequence). These data belong to a study of PD-1 blockade in mismatch repair-deficient tumors. The data were produced by immunoSEQ multiplex PCR, yet TCRdb's version contains in-frame clones alone and is incomplete. The table lists 90,000 to 130,000 clones, around three quarters of them singletons. Sequenced here: peripheral blood, sampled approximately 14 months after starting pembrolizumab. The chain carries TRBV7-9 and TRBJ1-1; a weak D match, TRBD1 (6 bases). The TCR originated in an adult with mismatch repair-deficient cancer. CDR3: CASSLGTRAEAFF. The CDR3 DNA is TGTGCCAGCAGCCTCGGGACAAGAGCTGAAGCTTTCTTT.